A selection of T cell receptor beta chains follows, all from one sample in a study of Tregs in tolerant kidney transplant recipients. The table came from immunoSEQ multiplex PCR; TCRdb's copy has only in-frame clones and leaves some out. The top ten clones hold about 1.6% of a sample with a few thousand clones, over 75% of them seen once. Here the sequenced sample was Tregs from blood, taken before the transplant. These receptors all stem from a human donor who received a combined kidney and bone marrow transplant. CDR3s include the opening cysteine and the closing phenylalanine or tryptophan. The order of the fields is V gene, D gene, clone size, J gene, CDR3 protein, CDR3 DNA. D genes are given only for firm matches. Size is stated for part of the rows, as once, few or many counts, or as a class when the clone is expanded.

TRBV7-9	.	.	TRBJ1-2	CASSLVRDGYTF	TGTGCCAGCAGCTTAGTCAGGGATGGCTACACCTTC
TRBV6-6	TRBD1	.	TRBJ1-5	CASSQTGNQPQHF	TGTGCCAGCAGTCAGACAGGGAATCAGCCCCAGCATTTT
TRBV30	.	few	TRBJ1-5	CAWSLGGGWGNQPQHF	TGTGCCTGGAGTCTAGGCGGCGGATGGGGCAATCAGCCCCAGCATTTT
TRBV7-2	TRBD2	once	TRBJ2-2	CASRRTSGATGELFF	TGTGCCAGCAGGCGGACTAGCGGGGCCACCGGGGAGCTGTTTTTT
TRBV10-3	TRBD1	once	TRBJ1-1	CAIRGQGEEAFF	TGTGCCATCAGGGGACAGGGCGAAGAAGCTTTCTTT
TRBV2	.	few	TRBJ2-6	CASSADRSSGANVLTF	TGTGCCAGCAGTGCCGACAGGAGCTCTGGGGCCAACGTCCTGACTTTC
TRBV10-3	TRBD2	.	TRBJ2-3	CAVAGTSGTADTQYF	TGTGCCGTAGCCGGGACTAGCGGGACCGCAGATACGCAGTATTTT
TRBV5-6	.	.	TRBJ1-2	CASSLEQLYGYTF	TGTGCCAGCAGCTTAGAACAGCTGTATGGCTACACCTTC
TRBV27	.	.	TRBJ2-5	CASSPHSRATDPRTQYF	TGTGCCAGCAGCCCCCACTCTCGCGCTACAGACCCTCGGACCCAGTACTTC
TRBV28	TRBD2	.	TRBJ2-1	CASSFPGLAGWDEQFF	TGTGCCAGCAGTTTCCCCGGCCTAGCGGGATGGGATGAGCAGTTCTTC
TRBV18	.	.	TRBJ1-2	CASSPSGNDHYGYTF	TGTGCCAGCTCACCATCAGGGAATGATCATTACGGCTACACCTTC
TRBV6-1	.	.	TRBJ2-1	CASSALPSSDSSYNEQFF	TGTGCCAGCAGTGCCTTACCCTCTAGCGATAGCTCCTACAATGAGCAGTTCTTC
TRBV7-2	TRBD2	.	TRBJ2-4	CASGIAGGLAKNIQYF	TGTGCCAGCGGAATAGCGGGAGGCCTAGCCAAAAACATTCAGTACTTC
TRBV2	.	.	TRBJ2-5	CASRQLQETQYF	TGTGCCAGCAGACAGCTTCAAGAGACCCAGTACTTC
TRBV30	.	.	TRBJ1-4	CAWSDRVTNEKLFF	TGTGCCTGGAGTGACAGGGTTACTAATGAAAAACTGTTTTTT
TRBV28	.	.	TRBJ2-1	CASTYSKGGSYNEQFF	TGTGCCAGCACCTACTCGAAGGGAGGATCCTACAATGAGCAGTTCTTC
TRBV28	TRBD2	once	TRBJ2-5	CASSLPGRAGETQYF	TGTGCCAGCAGTCTGCCCGGGAGAGCGGGGGAGACCCAGTACTTC
TRBV7-3	TRBD2	once	TRBJ2-1	CASSSSGSYNEQFF	TGTGCCAGCAGCTCTAGCGGCTCCTACAATGAGCAGTTCTTC
TRBV11-2	TRBD2	.	TRBJ2-1	CASSLQPAGAFEQFF	TGTGCCAGCAGCTTACAGCCGGCGGGAGCTTTTGAGCAGTTCTTC
TRBV10-3	TRBD2	.	TRBJ2-1	CAISESSGRARDEQFF	TGTGCCATCAGTGAATCTAGCGGGAGGGCCCGGGATGAGCAGTTCTTC
TRBV9	TRBD1	.	TRBJ2-2	CASSPSKGAGTGELFF	TGTGCCAGCAGCCCCTCGAAGGGGGCGGGCACCGGGGAGCTGTTTTTT
TRBV9	.	.	TRBJ2-3	CASSAFLVGAATDTQYF	TGTGCCAGCAGCGCCTTCTTGGTGGGAGCGGCGACAGATACGCAGTATTTT
TRBV5-4	.	.	TRBJ2-3	CASSPGDTWGTDTQYF	TGTGCCAGCAGCCCGGGGGATACCTGGGGCACAGATACGCAGTATTTT
TRBV19	.	.	TRBJ1-3	CASTGLSGNTIYF	TGTGCCAGTACGGGTCTCTCTGGAAACACCATATATTTT
TRBV5-5	TRBD2	.	TRBJ2-1	CASSLSIAGGYNEQFF	TGTGCCAGCAGCTTGTCGATCGCGGGAGGATACAATGAGCAGTTCTTC
TRBV4-2	TRBD1	.	TRBJ2-5	CASSPTGGAGQETQYF	TGTGCCAGCAGCCCGACAGGGGGCGCAGGTCAAGAGACCCAGTACTTC
TRBV19	TRBD2	.	TRBJ2-2	CASSPPLGLAGTGELFF	TGTGCCAGTAGTCCACCTTTGGGACTAGCGGGAACGGGGGAGCTGTTTTTT
TRBV7-3	TRBD1	.	TRBJ2-5	CASSLGTGYQETQYF	TGTGCCAGCAGCCTCGGGACAGGGTACCAAGAGACCCAGTACTTC
TRBV14	TRBD2	.	TRBJ2-7	CASSQGAGAPYEQYF	TGTGCCAGCAGCCAAGGAGCGGGAGCCCCCTACGAGCAGTACTTC
TRBV30	TRBD1	.	TRBJ2-7	CAWRGQGASYEQYF	TGTGCCTGGAGGGGACAGGGGGCTTCCTACGAGCAGTACTTC
TRBV7-2	.	few	TRBJ2-7	CASTPWAGDYEQYF	TGTGCCAGCACCCCCTGGGCAGGGGACTACGAGCAGTACTTC
TRBV28	.	.	TRBJ2-3	CASILSDLVTDTQYF	TGTGCCAGCATTCTCAGTGATCTGGTCACAGATACGCAGTATTTT
TRBV7-3	TRBD2	.	TRBJ2-6	CASSPGGSGANVLTF	TGTGCCAGCAGCCCGGGGGGCTCTGGGGCCAACGTCCTGACTTTC
TRBV29-1	.	.	TRBJ2-2	CSVEIHNTGELFF	TGCAGCGTTGAAATCCATAACACCGGGGAGCTGTTTTTT
TRBV7-9	.	once	TRBJ2-1	CASSYSSGTGEQFF	TGTGCCAGCAGCTACTCTAGCGGGACAGGAGAGCAGTTCTTC
TRBV5-1	TRBD2	.	TRBJ2-1	CASSISGRSNEQFF	TGCGCCAGCAGCATTAGCGGGAGAAGCAATGAGCAGTTCTTC
TRBV7-2	TRBD1	.	TRBJ2-5	CASSTGGVETQYF	TGTGCCAGCAGTACAGGGGGCGTAGAGACCCAGTACTTC
TRBV6-5	.	.	TRBJ2-3	CASSYSYREGNTQYF	TGTGCCAGCAGTTACTCCTACAGGGAGGGCAATACGCAGTATTTT
TRBV7-9	.	.	TRBJ1-2	CASSLLYAPYGYTF	TGTGCCAGCAGCTTACTATACGCTCCCTATGGCTACACCTTC
TRBV19	.	.	TRBJ2-7	CASSRTGFTGEQYF	TGTGCCAGTAGTCGAACAGGGTTCACGGGAGAGCAGTACTTC
TRBV10-2	.	.	TRBJ1-5	CASSESPGVGNQPQHF	TGCGCCAGCAGTGAGTCGCCGGGGGTAGGCAATCAGCCCCAGCATTTT
TRBV11-2	TRBD2	.	TRBJ2-7	CASNLLAGIYEQYF	TGTGCCAGCAACCTCTTAGCGGGAATCTACGAGCAGTACTTC
TRBV7-9	TRBD2	.	TRBJ2-1	CASSLDLKREGFHEQFF	TGTGCCAGCAGCTTAGATCTAAAGCGGGAGGGCTTCCATGAGCAGTTCTTC
TRBV19	.	once	TRBJ1-5	CASSILGQSNQPQHF	TGTGCCAGTAGTATACTCGGACAGAGTAATCAGCCCCAGCATTTT
TRBV4-1	TRBD1	.	TRBJ1-4	CASSPGPTIDRENEKLFF	TGCGCCAGCAGCCCCGGACCCACTATTGACAGGGAAAATGAAAAACTGTTTTTT
TRBV28	.	.	TRBJ2-5	CASSFGGQETQYF	TGTGCCAGCAGTTTTGGGGGGCAAGAGACCCAGTACTTC
TRBV6-1	TRBD1	.	TRBJ2-7	CASLHRDRGYEQYF	TGTGCCAGCCTTCACCGGGACAGGGGCTACGAGCAGTACTTC
TRBV7-3	TRBD1	.	TRBJ1-1	CASSSGTGNTEAFF	TGTGCCAGCAGCTCGGGGACAGGGAACACTGAAGCTTTCTTT
TRBV27	.	few	TRBJ2-1	CASSAGSLQFF	TGTGCCAGCAGTGCCGGGAGTCTGCAGTTCTTC